The clone carrying this TCR beta chain was seen many times. What it binds is unknown. V was pared by 2 bases and J by 5 bases, with 5 bases between. Per germline, CDR1 MDHEN and CDR2 SYDVKM. The CDR3 consists of 12 residues. Time point of the sample: newly diagnosed GD, antithyroid drugs for less than 3 months. Making the TCR library involved RNA that had been extracted from PBMCs. These data come from a study of regulatory T cells in long-lasting Graves disease. Study-wide findings and caveats: Whereas new patients shared 966 public clonotypes, persistent patients shared more, at a few thousand. Lower TCR diversity was seen in persistent Graves' patients than in newly diagnosed ones.

Libraries of TCR beta came from iRepertoire HTBI primers plus Arm-PCR of CDR3 regions. TCRdb reanalysed the multiplex PCR reads using MiXCR and keeps one entry per CDR3 protein. The data hold around 250,000 distinct CDR3 sequences, with about 19% observed a single time. The sequencing here drew on peripheral blood mononuclear cells (PBMCs), taken at new diagnosis, from a patient treated with antithyroid drugs. The TCR was taken from a female donor with Graves disease. This chain connects TRBV28 to TRBJ2-3; D not certain. The CDR3 here is CASSLEQDTQYF. DNA for the CDR3: TGTGCCAGCAGTTTAGAACAAGATACGCAGTATTTT. The whole variable domain, filled in from reference TRBV28 and TRBJ2-3, reads DVKVTQSSRYLVKRTGEKVFLECVQDMDHENMFWYRQDPGLGLRLIYFSYDVKMKEKGDIPEGYSVSREKKERFSLILESASTNQTSMYLCASSLEQDTQYFGPGTRLTVL.